Reported below is one TCR beta chain. Other DNA sequences in the same sample also yield this CDR3. These data come from a study of control samples from healthy donors and cancer patients. Profiled with immunoSEQ multiplex PCR; TCRdb holds only in-frame clones, not every one. The table shows around 99,000 clones, with around 89% occurring only once. There are 13 residues in the CDR3. Looked up from germline, CDR1 is MNHNS and CDR2 is SASEGT. V was clipped by 1 base and J by 1 base, with 2 bases between them. This chain uses TRBV6-1 with TRBJ1-5; D unclear. The sequence was collected from a woman aged 50 to 60 in good health. The sequencing sample was made of blood. The CDR3 coding sequence is TGTGCCAGCAGTGAAGTAAGCAATCAGCCCCAGCATTTT. This translates into CASSEVSNQPQHF.